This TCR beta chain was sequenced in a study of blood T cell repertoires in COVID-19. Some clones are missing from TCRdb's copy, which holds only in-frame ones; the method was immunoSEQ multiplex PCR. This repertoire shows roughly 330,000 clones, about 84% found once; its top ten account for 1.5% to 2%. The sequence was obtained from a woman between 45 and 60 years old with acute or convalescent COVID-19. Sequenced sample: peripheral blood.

The CDR3 region has the DNA TGTGCCAGCAGCCGGATGGGACAGGGGGCCACTGAAGCTTTCTTT. Its protein product is CASSRMGQGATEAFF. The chain employs TRBV28 and TRBJ1-1; 12 bases align to TRBD1. The V gene end was trimmed by 6 bases and the J gene end by 4 bases; junction bases not matched to a gene: 6. The CDR3 consists of 15 residues. Per germline, CDR1 MDHEN and CDR2 SYDVKM.